This TCR beta chain stems from a study of vaccination and CD4 T cells after COVID-19. Across the study: As their vaccination, participants received two doses of either BNT162b2 or mRNA-1273 vaccine. As a positive control, some control cultures were given a CEFX pool, while others were given an HIV-1 Nef pool or no peptide.

An Oncomine TCR Beta short-read assay was used to sequence the DNA from cultured CD4+ T cells. Using its own MiXCR run on the PCR reads, TCRdb lists one record per CDR3 protein. Of around 9,600 distinct CDR3 sequences listed, roughly 42% were seen once; the top ten hold 12%. The sample's treatment: roughly 10-day PBMC culture with coronavirus spike peptide pools or control peptides (ViraFEST assay). The CDR3 totals 15 residues. The germline gives CDR1 SEHNR, CDR2 FQNEAQ (reference sequence). V was clipped by 1 base and J by 1 base, with 10 bases between them. Study-wide results and limits: The great majority, 304 of 307 vaccine-specific clones, proved spike mono-reactive in convalescent patients.

This clonotype appeared a few times. The antigen is unknown. The chain uses TRBV7-9 and TRBJ1-1; D possibly corresponds to TRBD1 (5 bases). Sequencing used CD4+ T cells from blood, cultured in vitro. The TCR comes from a human donor who had recovered from COVID-19. The CDR3 sequence is CASSLEGQKNTEAFF. Here the CDR3 DNA reads TGTGCCAGCAGCTTAGAGGGGCAGAAGAACACTGAAGCTTTCTTT.